The clone carrying this T cell receptor (beta chain) was seen at least ten times. As yet, its antigen is unknown. This sample is part of a study of T and B cells in COVID-19 patients. Across the whole study: Blood was sampled from COVID-19 patients who were either actively infected or recovered.

From germline, CDR1 is MNHEY and CDR2 SMNVEV (reference sequence). Trimming removed 2 bases from V and 3 bases from J, with 9 bases in between. This CDR3 has 14 amino acids. Notes on the study in general: Of 2,331 TCR clusters found only in the recovered cohort, a few dozen had low generation probability. Highly clonal in active COVID-19, TRB repertoires exceeded healthy-donor diversity and richness at recovery.

TRB rearrangements were amplified by multiplex PCR with BIOMED2 TRB-A/B primers. Each CDR3 protein is one row after TCRdb ran MiXCR on the multiplex PCR reads. The sample shows approximately 26,000 distinct CDR3 sequences, approximately 32% of them seen only once. TRB was amplified from about 240-490 ng of blood genomic DNA. The gene calls are TRBV27 and TRBJ2-3; TRBD2 might be the D (5 bases). This receptor was obtained from a human donor who had recovered from COVID-19. Sequenced material: blood. The chain's CDR3 is CASSLARETDTQYF. In DNA, the CDR3 is TGTGCCAGCAGTTTAGCTAGGGAGACAGATACGCAGTATTTT.